Each of the 32 T cell receptor beta chains below was sequenced from the same sample in a study of blood T cell repertoires in COVID-19. The assay was immunoSEQ multiplex PCR, and TCRdb's table has in-frame clones only and misses some. The data contain around 620,000 clones, approximately 90% of them seen just once; the ten biggest clones take up around 0.3%. The sample comprised peripheral blood. Receptors originate from a woman aged 18-35 years with acute or convalescent COVID-19.

The V gene is TRBV15, the J gene TRBJ1-2, with TRBD1 identical over 7 bases. In germline, CDR1 is LNHNV, CDR2 YYDKDF (reference sequence). J lost 4 bases, V lost 3 bases, and 8 bases had no gene match. The CDR3 totals 15 residues. The CDR3 nucleotides read TGTGCCACCAGCAGGCCTGGACAGGCGTCCTATGGCTACACCTTC. Translated: CATSRPGQASYGYTF.

The V and J genes are TRBV19 and TRBJ2-3; tentatively, D is TRBD1 (5 bases). This CDR3 is 13 amino acids long. V was pared by 6 bases and J by 2 bases, with 9 bases between. CDR1 and CDR2 (germline): LNHDA, SQIVND (reference sequence). The CDR3 loop is CASRGPATDTQYF. The CDR3 DNA follows: TGTGCCAGTAGGGGGCCTGCCACAGATACGCAGTATTTT.

The chain is built from TRBV18 and TRBJ2-1, with 7 bases aligning to TRBD1. The ends lost 2 bases at V and 8 bases at J; junction bases unmatched: 6. The germline V gene has CDR1 KGHSH and CDR2 LQKENI. CDR3 size: 14 residues. The CDR3 spells CASSPNRGRDEQFF. DNA for the CDR3: TGTGCCAGCTCACCAAACAGGGGTCGGGATGAGCAGTTCTTC. The full variable domain, completed using reference TRBV18 and TRBJ2-1, is NAGVMQNPRHLVRRRGQEARLRCSPMKGHSHVYWYRQLPEEGLKFMVYLQKENIIDESGMPKERFSAEFPKEGPSILRIQQVVRGDSAAYFCASSPNRGRDEQFFGPGTRLTVL.

The rearrangement links TRBV5-3 to TRBJ2-7, with 9 bases lining up with TRBD1. TRBV5-3 is flagged as an ORF with uncertain function. V gave up 4 bases and J gave up 2 bases; unmatched junction bases: 4. The CDR3 loop spans 14 amino acids. The CDR3 coding sequence is TGTGCCAGAAGCCCCCGGGACAGGGCCTACGAGCAGTACTTC. Translation gives CARSPRDRAYEQYF.

V gene TRBV29-1 combines with J gene TRBJ2-7; D is perhaps TRBD1 (5 bases). This CDR3 has 13 amino acids. Trimming took off 5 bases at V and 2 bases at J, with 13 bases between the two ends. Germline CDR1 SQVTM, CDR2 ANQGSEA. Here the CDR3 reads CSVLASTAYEQYF. The CDR3 coding sequence is TGCAGCGTTCTGGCCTCGACAGCCTACGAGCAGTACTTC.

The chain recombines TRBV19 with TRBJ1-2; 7 bases align to TRBD1. CDR1 LNHDA and CDR2 SQIVND come from the germline V gene (reference sequence). J was trimmed by 2 bases and V by 3 bases; bases with no gene match: 6. There are 15 residues in the CDR3. This CDR3 reads CASSIWGTANYGYTF. In nucleotides, the CDR3 is TGTGCCAGTAGTATTTGGGGGACAGCCAACTATGGCTACACCTTC.

This rearrangement joins TRBV18 to TRBJ1-5, with 9 bases fitting TRBD1. CDR1 KGHSH and CDR2 LQKENI come from the germline V gene. This CDR3 region has 15 residues. V was clipped by 2 bases and J by 4 bases; unmatched bases: 3. The CDR3 DNA follows: TGTGCCAGCTCACCAGGGACAGGGTTTAATCAGCCCCAGCATTTT. Its translation is CASSPGTGFNQPQHF.

The chain uses TRBV14 and TRBJ1-5, with D unresolved. Germline V gene sequence: CDR1 SGHDN, CDR2 FVKESK. CDR3 length equals 15 residues. Trimming shortened V by 0 bases and J by 6 bases, and 12 bases separated the two germline ends. Here the CDR3 reads CASSQDFAEGQPQHF. The DNA for the CDR3 is TGTGCCAGCAGCCAAGATTTTGCAGAGGGTCAGCCCCAGCATTTT.

V gene TRBV6-6 combines with J gene TRBJ1-4; 11 nucleotides align to TRBD1. Germline CDR1 and CDR2: MNHNY and SVGAGI (reference sequence). This CDR3 spans 14 amino acids. Unmatched junction bases numbered 6, after V lost 7 bases and J lost 8 bases. The CDR3 nucleotides are TGTGCCAGCACCAAGGGACAGGGGGACGAAAAACTGTTTTTT. This translates into CASTKGQGDEKLFF.

V usage is TRBV6-5 and J usage is TRBJ2-2; 7 bases line up with TRBD2. Losses at the gene ends were 2 bases for V and 1 base for J; bases not matched to a gene: 4. The CDR3 totals 16 residues. CDR1 is MNHEY, CDR2 SVGAGI, per germline. CDR3 nucleotide sequence: TGTGCCAGCAGTTACATGGCGGGGGAGAACACCGGGGAGCTGTTTTTT. It specifies CASSYMAGENTGELFF.

This clone was recorded only once. V gene TRBV5-1 combines with J gene TRBJ1-1; 10 positions match TRBD1. The V segment lost 2 bases and the J segment 5 bases; nucleotides outside the gene matches: 6. The germline CDR1 and CDR2 sequences are SGHRS and YFSETQ. The CDR3 runs 15 residues. CDR3 protein: CASSFRTGGRTEAFF. CDR3 DNA sequence: TGCGCCAGCAGCTTCCGGACAGGGGGAAGGACTGAAGCTTTCTTT. The complete variable domain, with remaining parts taken from reference TRBV5-1 and TRBJ1-1, reads KAGVTQTPRYLIKTRGQQVTLSCSPISGHRSVSWYQQTPGQGLQFLFEYFSETQRNKGNFPGRFSGRQFSNSRSEMNVSTLELGDSALYLCASSFRTGGRTEAFFGQGTRLTVV.

The genes are TRBV2 and TRBJ1-2, with a tentative D call TRBD1 (5 bases). CDR3 size: 14 residues. Germline CDR1 reads SNHLY; CDR2 reads FYNNEI. V was trimmed by 3 bases and J by 6 bases, leaving 14 bases between them. The CDR3 spells CASSDTGSSNGYTF. DNA for the CDR3: TGTGCCAGCAGTGACACAGGATCGTCCAATGGCTACACCTTC.

The chain recombines TRBV4-1 with TRBJ1-5; tentative D call: TRBD1 (6 bases). In germline, CDR1 is MGHRA, CDR2 YSYEKL. This CDR3 is 16 amino acids long. The V and J ends lost 4 bases and 4 bases respectively, with 17 bases between them. Here the CDR3 DNA reads TGCGCCAGCAGCCTTCGTCCCAACAGGGATAATCAGCCCCAGCATTTT. As protein: CASSLRPNRDNQPQHF.

The chain recombines TRBV20-1 with TRBJ2-1; D is uncertain. Per the germline V gene, CDR1 is DFQATT and CDR2 is SNEGSKA (reference sequence). The V end was cut by 4 bases, the J end by 4 bases, with 5 bases between. The CDR3 has 11 amino acids. The CDR3 DNA sequence: TGCAGTGCTAACGGTTACAATGAGCAGTTCTTC. Its translation: CSANGYNEQFF.

The sample holds a few counts of this clone. This chain joins TRBV3-1 (or the pseudogene TRBV3-2) and TRBJ2-7; D is ambiguous. The CDR3 has 12 amino acids. V lost 1 base, J lost 7 bases, and 8 bases lay in between. The germline V gene has CDR1 LGHDT and CDR2 YNNKEL (reference sequence). The CDR3 DNA is TGTGCCAGCAGCCAAGGGTCTATAGAGCAGTACTTC. The encoded protein is CASSQGSIEQYF.

The rearrangement links TRBV5-1 to TRBJ2-2; TRBD1 aligns across 9 bases. From germline, CDR1 is SGHRS and CDR2 YFSETQ. V gave up 0 bases and J gave up 4 bases; unmatched junction bases: 7. This CDR3 spans 17 amino acids. CDR3 sequence: CASSLVSGTGFTGELFF. DNA of the CDR3: TGCGCCAGCAGCTTGGTTTCTGGGACAGGGTTCACCGGGGAGCTGTTTTTT.

This clone was counted once. The rearrangement joins TRBV5-4 to TRBJ1-1; TRBD1 is a possible D gene (5 bases). The V and J ends lost 3 bases and 6 bases respectively, with 18 bases between them. The CDR3 contains 15 residues. Germline V CDR1 and CDR2: SGHNT, YYREEE (reference sequence). In nucleotides, the CDR3 is TGTGCCAGCAGCTCAGCAGGCGGGGGTAGGCCTGAAGCTTTCTTT. Protein: CASSSAGGGRPEAFF.

This clone was observed a few times. This chain links TRBV19 with TRBJ1-2; a weak D match, TRBD1 (5 bases). Trimming removed 7 bases at V and 5 bases at J, with 8 bases between. CDR1 LNHDA and CDR2 SQIVND come from the germline V gene (reference sequence). This CDR3 comprises 11 residues. CDR3 DNA: TGTGCCAGTACGGCAGGGTATGGCTACACCTTC. Residues: CASTAGYGYTF.

V is TRBV5-6 and J is TRBJ2-1; 11 bases match TRBD1. In germline, CDR1 is SGHDT, CDR2 YYEEEE. The CDR3 runs 17 residues. V lost 3 bases to trimming and J lost 3 bases; unmatched junction nucleotides: 8. The chain's CDR3 is CASSYDWTGGIYNEQFF. The CDR3 DNA is TGTGCCAGCAGCTACGACTGGACAGGGGGCATCTACAATGAGCAGTTCTTC.

This clone showed up just once. The V and J genes are TRBV27 and TRBJ1-2; no reliable D call. The CDR3 is 13 amino acids. V lost 5 bases to trimming and J lost 4 bases, with 11 bases between them. Germline values: CDR1 MNHEY, CDR2 SMNVEV (reference sequence). The CDR3 DNA reads TGTGCCAGCAGTAACCACCCGGGCTATGGCTACACCTTC. Translated: CASSNHPGYGYTF.

The rearrangement links TRBV12-5 to TRBJ1-4; D gene uncertain. Germline V gene sequence: CDR1 LGHNT, CDR2 FRNRAP. The CDR3 contains 12 residues. V was clipped by 1 base and J by 7 bases, with 4 bases between them. DNA of the CDR3: TGTGCTAGTGGTTTGGGGAGTGAAAAACTGTTTTTT. Translated, it gives CASGLGSEKLFF.

The chain employs TRBV4-1 and TRBJ1-2, with D perhaps TRBD1 (5 bases). The germline CDR1 and CDR2 sequences are MGHRA and YSYEKL. The CDR3 extends over 16 amino acids. V was clipped by 0 bases and J by 6 bases, with 17 bases between them. CDR3 protein: CASSQDLIPRVHGYTF. The CDR3 nucleotides read TGCGCCAGCAGCCAAGATCTGATACCCAGGGTACATGGCTACACCTTC.

Turning to this clone: The identical CDR3 is also encoded by other nucleotide sequences in the sample. V usage is TRBV5-1 and J usage is TRBJ1-1; 7 bases agree with TRBD1. The CDR3 covers 14 residues. Trimming cost V 2 bases and J 2 bases; bases outside gene matches: 3. The germline gives CDR1 SGHRS, CDR2 YFSETQ. The CDR3 is CASSFGTANTEAFF. The CDR3 coding sequence is TGCGCCAGCAGCTTTGGGACAGCTAACACTGAAGCTTTCTTT.

The gene calls are TRBV12-5 and TRBJ1-1; 7 nucleotides agree with TRBD1. Germline assignment: CDR1 LGHNT and CDR2 FRNRAP. V dropped 0 bases and J dropped 3; count of bases not matched to a gene: 7. The CDR3 contains 16 residues. CDR3 residues: CASGLVGTVLHTEAFF. Written as DNA, the CDR3 is TGTGCTAGTGGTTTGGTCGGGACAGTACTGCACACTGAAGCTTTCTTT.

This chain joins TRBV5-1 and TRBJ2-5; 7 bases match TRBD2. The germline V gene has CDR1 SGHRS and CDR2 YFSETQ. Germline trimming cut 2 bases from V and 1 base from J; bases unmatched to any gene: 11. The CDR3 covers 17 residues. Here the CDR3 DNA reads TGCGCCAGCAGCTTCCCTAAATACCCTAGCGGCCAAGAGACCCAGTACTTC. The encoded protein is CASSFPKYPSGQETQYF.

This clone has a handful of counts. CDR3 amino acids: CASSYEGGGYTF. The DNA of the CDR3 is TGTGCCAGCAGTTACGAAGGAGGAGGCTACACCTTC. This chain joins TRBV6-6 and TRBJ1-2, with D unresolved. This CDR3 is built from 12 residues. With 2 bases removed from V and 8 bases from J, the gap between germline ends came to 9 bases. CDR1 and CDR2 (germline): MNHNY, SVGAGI (reference sequence).

The chain joins TRBV21-1 to TRBJ2-3; the D call of TRBD1 is as the table states it, not checked on the DNA. TRBV21-1 is marked as a pseudogene. The CDR3 is 17 amino acids. CDR3: CASSNQRRDRETDTQYF. Written as DNA, the CDR3 is TGTGCCAGCAGCAACCAGCGGCGGGACAGGGAAACAGATACGCAGTATTTT.

This clone has only a few counts. This chain uses TRBV3-1 (or the pseudogene TRBV3-2) with TRBJ1-3; perhaps TRBD1 as D (6 bases). This CDR3 contains 14 residues. V was shortened by 6 bases and J by 4 bases, with 13 bases between the two germline ends. The germline V gene encodes CDR1 LGHDT and CDR2 YNNKEL (reference sequence). CDR3 amino acids: CASRARGPGNTIYF. Here the CDR3 DNA reads TGTGCCAGCAGGGCGCGGGGGCCAGGAAACACCATATATTTT.

The V and J genes are TRBV6-5 and TRBJ1-3; D ambiguous. Between the trimmed V and J ends, which lost 6 bases and 4 bases, there was a span of 10 bases. Germline assignment: CDR1 MNHEY and CDR2 SVGAGI. This CDR3 region has 13 residues. The CDR3 sequence: CASRSGIGNTIYF. The DNA of the CDR3 is TGTGCCAGCAGGTCGGGGATAGGAAACACCATATATTTT.

About this clone: This specimen includes other DNA sequences encoding the same CDR3. The chain has TRBV18 and TRBJ2-7; 12 nucleotides agree with TRBD1. The J segment lost 2 bases and the V segment lost 3 bases, leaving 2 bases of the junction unmatched. In germline, CDR1 is KGHSH, CDR2 LQKENI. There are 15 residues in the CDR3. CDR3 protein: CASSPGQGATYEQYF. DNA for the CDR3: TGTGCCAGCTCACCGGGACAGGGGGCGACCTACGAGCAGTACTTC. The full variable domain, its missing parts supplied by reference TRBV18 and TRBJ2-7, is NAGVMQNPRHLVRRRGQEARLRCSPMKGHSHVYWYRQLPEEGLKFMVYLQKENIIDESGMPKERFSAEFPKEGPSILRIQQVVRGDSAAYFCASSPGQGATYEQYFGPGTRLTVT.

This rearrangement joins TRBV7-3 to TRBJ2-3; no reliable D call. This CDR3 is 17 amino acids long. Trimming stripped 0 bases from V and 1 base from J, with 14 bases between. Germline assignment: CDR1 SGHTA and CDR2 FQGTGA. The CDR3 reads CASSLTTGMGGTDTQYF. In DNA, the CDR3 is TGTGCCAGCAGCTTAACGACCGGAATGGGCGGCACAGATACGCAGTATTTT.

The rearrangement joins TRBV27 to TRBJ1-1; 9 bases fit TRBD1. This CDR3 is 13 amino acids long. Germline assignment: CDR1 MNHEY and CDR2 SMNVEV (reference sequence). Germline trimming cut 6 bases from V and 5 bases from J; bases unmatched to any gene: 4. The CDR3 nucleotides read TGTGCCAGCAGAACAGGGGGCTGGACTGAAGCTTTCTTT. This encodes CASRTGGWTEAFF.